Described below is a single T cell receptor beta chain sequence and its context. Its binding antigen is unknown. Per-nucleotide qualities are absent, and no much larger clonotype sits a single base away. The data originate from a study of Graves' ophthalmopathy and Graves' hyperthyroidism (dated by TCRdb to the late 2010s). Context from the whole study: Peripheral blood was collected before any treatment was given, at the time of initial diagnosis. The study used TCR beta repertoire signatures to distinguish Graves' ophthalmopathy from Graves' hyperthyroidism and to predict progression to ophthalmopathy. In total, approximately 130 blood samples were TCR-sequenced: roughly 45 ophthalmopathy, under 80 hyperthyroidism and some 17 hyperthyroidism-to-ophthalmopathy patients. To explore V-J signatures that distinguish ophthalmopathy from hyperthyroidism, a discovery set of 100 patients was enrolled, made up of 43 with ophthalmopathy and some 60 with stable hyperthyroidism. For independent validation, a separate cohort was made up of some 19 hyperthyroidism patients plus 17 patients who later progressed from hyperthyroidism to ophthalmopathy. In roughly 6 hyperthyroidism patients, T-cell repertoires of thyroid tissue and blood were compared. Following sample collection, hyperthyroidism patients were given methimazole at a starting dose of 30 mg daily, and ophthalmopathy patients were given high-dose intravenous methylprednisolone. Paper-wide results and their limitations: Most of the expanded thyroid clonotypes with a frequency above 0.001 were also detected in blood, and it was suggested that the thyroid immune response may be reflected by blood repertoires. In validation, the model predicted ophthalmopathy progression with about 64% sensitivity and approximately 72% specificity; eleven to twelve predicted patients were CT-confirmed with GO in a median of around 6.5 months. Sample size was not statistically predetermined, and group allocation was not concealed from the investigators. Ophthalmopathy was separated from stable hyperthyroidism by the 13-signature model with 85% to 90% sensitivity and approximately 84% specificity in cross-validation and with 80%/75% in the test set.

Via the germline V gene, CDR1 is MNHNS and CDR2 SASEGT. Trimming accounts for 5 bases at V and 0 bases at J, while the number of junction bases matched to no gene is 8. There are 16 amino acids in the CDR3, from cysteine to phenylalanine inclusive. Of the read, only the CDR3 DNA is kept; its 48 bases are in frame from base 1. The ophthalmopathy patients had moderately to severely active disease, with a Clinical Activity Score of 3 or higher, a NOSPECS grade of 4 or higher, and a disease duration of less than 3 months. Patients were excluded if they had other autoimmune diseases, uncontrolled infections, pregnancy or lactation. Diagnosis was based on clinical symptoms, serum thyroxine, TRAb, thyroid ultrasound and orbital computed tomography. Ficoll-Paque density gradient centrifugation was used to isolate PBMCs from 8.5 to 10 ml of fresh peripheral blood. Total RNA was extracted using Trizol reagent, and RNA quality was checked on an Agilent 2100 Bioanalyzer.

For repertoire sequencing, the TCR beta CDR3 regions were amplified from RNA transcripts. HTBI primers and the Qiagen OneStep RT-PCR kit were used in a first-round RT-PCR, which was followed by a second-round multiplex PCR, size selection and purification. Sequencing of the libraries was carried out on an Illumina HiSeq2000 in paired-end mode with 100 bp reads. The paper's data handling went like this. SOAPnuke was used to process the reads, throwing out any read that had adapters, had uncalled bases, had a mean Phred below 15, or lacked an exact constant-primer or identifier match. COPE v1.2.5 was used to merge the high-quality paired reads. Clonotypes were defined as unique nucleotide sequences and were aligned to IMGT TRB V, D and J references using MiTCR v1.1. The analysis was limited to V-J combinations with a frequency above 0.0001, which together covered roughly 99% of the repertoires. A TCR clonal expansion and chaos score per V-J combination was defined as the ratio of F50 clonal expansion to chaos observed in the TCRdist matrix. Welch's t-statistics and random forest were used to reduce features to 13 V-J combinations, which were fed into a naive Bayes classifier. The similarity between thyroid and blood repertoires was quantified using the Morisita-Horn index. TCRdb took the public reads, trimmed them with fastp at Q25, ran MiXCR for clone calling and kept in-frame beta chains. Each entry is one CDR3 protein sequence, shown with its most common DNA and genes. What appears here as the V and J calls and clone size reflects TCRdb's work, not the paper's. The table for this sample lists approximately 700,000 distinct CDR3 sequences; 40% of them were counted only once. The top ten clones comprise 44% of the sample.

This chain joins TRBV6-1 to TRBJ2-7; 9 middle bases align to TRBD1. The source material was peripheral blood. The origin of this receptor is an adult man with Graves' ophthalmopathy. This receptor carries the CDR3 CASSSMGQGSSYEQYF. The nucleotide sequence reads as follows: TGTGCCAGCAGTTCCATGGGACAGGGAAGCTCCTACGAGCAGTACTTC.